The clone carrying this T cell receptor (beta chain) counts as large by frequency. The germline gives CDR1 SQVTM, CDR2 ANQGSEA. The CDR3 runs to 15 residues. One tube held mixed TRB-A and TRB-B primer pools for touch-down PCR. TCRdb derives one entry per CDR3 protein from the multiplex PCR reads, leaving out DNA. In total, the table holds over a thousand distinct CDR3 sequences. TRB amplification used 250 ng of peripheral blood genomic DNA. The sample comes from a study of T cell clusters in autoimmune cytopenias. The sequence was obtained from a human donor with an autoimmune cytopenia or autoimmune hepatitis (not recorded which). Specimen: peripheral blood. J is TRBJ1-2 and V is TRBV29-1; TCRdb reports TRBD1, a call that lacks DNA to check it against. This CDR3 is CSVSSTGGQNYGYTF.